Listed below are T cell receptor beta chains from one sample, sequenced in a study of T cells in localized non-small cell lung cancer. Only in-frame clones appear in the TCRdb table, and some are missing; sequencing was by immunoSEQ multiplex PCR. The sample shows about 130,000 clones, 70% to 90% of them seen only once. The material was peripheral blood, obtained before any cancer treatment. These receptors came from a female donor aged 60 or older with stage I lung adenocarcinoma. The CDR3 runs from the conserved cysteine through the conserved F or W. D genes are given only for firm matches. Size values are once, few and many counts, or a class for expanded clones, and some rows have none.

J	D	size	V	CDR3	DNA
TRBJ2-3	NA	NA	TRBV7-9	CASSYNTDTQYF	TGTGCCAGCAGCTACAACACAGATACGCAGTATTTT
TRBJ2-3	TRBD2	NA	TRBV6-1	CASSALGRESTDTQYF	TGTGCCAGCAGTGCCCTAGGGCGGGAGAGCACAGATACGCAGTATTTT
TRBJ1-1	NA	NA	TRBV9	CASSVVAQPNTEAFF	TGTGCCAGCAGCGTTGTGGCCCAACCGAACACTGAAGCTTTCTTT
TRBJ2-1	TRBD2	many	TRBV2	CASCDPAGGRSSYNEQFF	TGTGCCAGCTGTGACCCAGCGGGAGGCAGGAGCTCCTACAATGAGCAGTTCTTC
TRBJ2-1	NA	NA	TRBV4-2	CASSQTSYNEQFF	TGTGCCAGCAGCCAGACTTCTTACAATGAGCAGTTCTTC
TRBJ2-5	NA	NA	TRBV5-4	CASSSPEGIGETQYF	TGTGCCAGCAGCTCCCCCGAAGGGATTGGAGAGACCCAGTACTTC
TRBJ1-1	NA	NA	TRBV19	CASSIEGNTEAFF	TGTGCCAGTAGTATTGAGGGGAACACTGAAGCTTTCTTT
TRBJ1-1	NA	NA	TRBV5-1	CASSRDTMNTEAFF	TGCGCCAGCAGTCGGGACACCATGAACACTGAAGCTTTCTTT
TRBJ2-3	NA	NA	TRBV4-1	CASSQDPASRADTQYF	TGCGCCAGCAGCCAAGACCCAGCTTCTAGGGCAGATACGCAGTATTTT
TRBJ2-1	TRBD2	few	TRBV7-9	CASSYSGSSYNEQFF	TGTGCCAGCAGCTATAGCGGGAGCTCCTACAATGAGCAGTTCTTC